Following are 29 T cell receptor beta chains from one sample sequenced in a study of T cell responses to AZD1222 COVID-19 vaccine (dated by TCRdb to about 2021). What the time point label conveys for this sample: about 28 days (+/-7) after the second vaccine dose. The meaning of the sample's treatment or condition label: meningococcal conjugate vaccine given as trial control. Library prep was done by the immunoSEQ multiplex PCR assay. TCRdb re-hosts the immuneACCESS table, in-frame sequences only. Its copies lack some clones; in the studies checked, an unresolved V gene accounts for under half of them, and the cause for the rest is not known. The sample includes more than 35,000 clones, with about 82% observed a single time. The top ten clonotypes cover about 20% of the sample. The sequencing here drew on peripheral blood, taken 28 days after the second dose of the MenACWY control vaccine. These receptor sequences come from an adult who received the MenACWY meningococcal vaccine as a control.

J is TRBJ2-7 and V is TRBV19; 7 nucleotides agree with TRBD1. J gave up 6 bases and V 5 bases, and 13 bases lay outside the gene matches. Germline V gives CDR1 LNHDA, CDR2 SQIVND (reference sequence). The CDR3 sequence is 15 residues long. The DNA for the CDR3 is TGTGCCAGTAGTCCGCCGGGACAGCTACGGGGCGAGCAGTACTTC. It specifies CASSPPGQLRGEQYF.

The CDR3 nucleotides read TGTGCCAGCAGTTTTCAGGGGTTGCTCAATGAGCAGTTCTTC. Its translation: CASSFQGLLNEQFF. The rearrangement links TRBV28 to TRBJ2-1; D perhaps matches TRBD1 (6 bases). The length of the CDR3 is 14 residues. V lost 3 bases and J 6 bases, leaving 12 bases between the germline ends. CDR1 and CDR2 (germline): MDHEN, SYDVKM.

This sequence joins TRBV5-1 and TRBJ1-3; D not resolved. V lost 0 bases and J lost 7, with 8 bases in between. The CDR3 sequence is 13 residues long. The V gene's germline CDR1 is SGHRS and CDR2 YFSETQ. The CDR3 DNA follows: TGCGCCAGCAGCTTGGATAGGAGTAACACCATATATTTT. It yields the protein CASSLDRSNTIYF.

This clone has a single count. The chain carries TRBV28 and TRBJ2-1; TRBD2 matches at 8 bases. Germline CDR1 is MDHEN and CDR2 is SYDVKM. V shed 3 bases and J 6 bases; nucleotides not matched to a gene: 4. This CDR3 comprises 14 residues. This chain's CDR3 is CASSFQREINEQFF. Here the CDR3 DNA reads TGTGCCAGCAGTTTCCAGCGGGAGATCAATGAGCAGTTCTTC.

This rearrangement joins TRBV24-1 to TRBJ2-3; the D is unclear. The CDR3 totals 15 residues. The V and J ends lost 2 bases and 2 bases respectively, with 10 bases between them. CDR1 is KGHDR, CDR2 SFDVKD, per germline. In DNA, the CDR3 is TGTGCCACCAGTGATTCTACCAGACCCACAGATACGCAGTATTTT. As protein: CATSDSTRPTDTQYF.

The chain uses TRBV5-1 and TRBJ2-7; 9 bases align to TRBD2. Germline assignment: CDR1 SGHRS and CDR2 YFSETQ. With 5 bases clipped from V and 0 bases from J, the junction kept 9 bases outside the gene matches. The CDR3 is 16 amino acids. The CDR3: CASSRLAGKSSYEQYF. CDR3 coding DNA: TGCGCCAGCAGTAGGCTAGCGGGGAAGAGCTCCTACGAGCAGTACTTC.

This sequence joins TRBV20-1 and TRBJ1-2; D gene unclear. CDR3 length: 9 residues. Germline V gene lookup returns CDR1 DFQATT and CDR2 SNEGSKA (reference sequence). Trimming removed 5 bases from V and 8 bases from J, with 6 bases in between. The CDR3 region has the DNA TGCAGTGCTCTAGGGGGCTACACCTTC. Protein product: CSALGGYTF.

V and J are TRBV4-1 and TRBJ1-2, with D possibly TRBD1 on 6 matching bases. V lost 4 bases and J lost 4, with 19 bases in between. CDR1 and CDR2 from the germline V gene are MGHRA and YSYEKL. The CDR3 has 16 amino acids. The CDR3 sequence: CASSPLASGASYGYTF. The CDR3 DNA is TGCGCCAGCAGCCCTTTAGCCTCAGGGGCAAGCTATGGCTACACCTTC.

As DNA, the CDR3 is TGTGCCAGCAGCCCCCGGGACAGGCGGTTTACCCTCCACTTT. Protein product: CASSPRDRRFTLHF. This sequence joins TRBV11-2 and TRBJ1-6, with 8 bases identical to TRBD1. V dropped 5 bases and J dropped 14; count of bases not matched to a gene: 11. Per germline, CDR1 SGHAT and CDR2 FQNNGV. CDR3 length equals 14 residues.

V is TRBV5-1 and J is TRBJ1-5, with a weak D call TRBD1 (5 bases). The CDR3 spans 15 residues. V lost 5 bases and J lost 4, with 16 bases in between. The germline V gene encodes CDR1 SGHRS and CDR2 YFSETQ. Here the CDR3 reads CASSATGTLNQPQHF. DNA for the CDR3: TGCGCCAGCAGTGCTACAGGAACCTTAAATCAGCCCCAGCATTTT.

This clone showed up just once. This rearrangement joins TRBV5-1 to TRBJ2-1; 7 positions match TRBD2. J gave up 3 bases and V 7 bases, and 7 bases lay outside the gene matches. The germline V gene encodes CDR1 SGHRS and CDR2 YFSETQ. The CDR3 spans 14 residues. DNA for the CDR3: TGCGCCAGCGGGGAGGGACTCTTCTACAATGAGCAGTTCTTC. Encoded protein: CASGEGLFYNEQFF.

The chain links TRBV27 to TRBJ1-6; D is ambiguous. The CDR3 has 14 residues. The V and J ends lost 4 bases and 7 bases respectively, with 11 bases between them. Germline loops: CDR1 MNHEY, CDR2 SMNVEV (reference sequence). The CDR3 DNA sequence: TGTGCCAGCAGTTATACGGCCCAAAATTCACCCCTCCACTTT. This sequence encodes CASSYTAQNSPLHF.

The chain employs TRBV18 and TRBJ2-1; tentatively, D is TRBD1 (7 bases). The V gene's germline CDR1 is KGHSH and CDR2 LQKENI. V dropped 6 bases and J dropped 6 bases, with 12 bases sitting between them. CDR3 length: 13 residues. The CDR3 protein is CASSPGDSNEQFF. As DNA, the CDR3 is TGTGCCAGCTCGCCGGGGGACAGCAATGAGCAGTTCTTC.

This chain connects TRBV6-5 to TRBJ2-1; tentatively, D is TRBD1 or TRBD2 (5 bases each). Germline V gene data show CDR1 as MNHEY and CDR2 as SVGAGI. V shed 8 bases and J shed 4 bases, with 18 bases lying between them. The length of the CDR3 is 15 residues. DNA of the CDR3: TGTGCCAGCGGGGCCGGGACCGCGCCATACAATGAGCAGTTCTTC. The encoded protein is CASGAGTAPYNEQFF.

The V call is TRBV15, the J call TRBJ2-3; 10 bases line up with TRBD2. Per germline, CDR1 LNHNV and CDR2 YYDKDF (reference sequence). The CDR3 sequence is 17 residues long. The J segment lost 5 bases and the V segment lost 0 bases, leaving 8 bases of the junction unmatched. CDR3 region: CATSRDELAGHGDTQYF. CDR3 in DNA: TGTGCCACCAGCAGAGATGAACTAGCGGGACATGGAGATACGCAGTATTTT.

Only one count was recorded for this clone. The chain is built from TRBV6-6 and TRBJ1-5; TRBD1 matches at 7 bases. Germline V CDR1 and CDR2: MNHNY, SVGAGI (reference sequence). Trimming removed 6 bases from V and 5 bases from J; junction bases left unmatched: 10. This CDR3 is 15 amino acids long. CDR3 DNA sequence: TGTGCCAGCAGCCAGAGGGACAGCCTTTATCAGCCCCAGCATTTT. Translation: CASSQRDSLYQPQHF.

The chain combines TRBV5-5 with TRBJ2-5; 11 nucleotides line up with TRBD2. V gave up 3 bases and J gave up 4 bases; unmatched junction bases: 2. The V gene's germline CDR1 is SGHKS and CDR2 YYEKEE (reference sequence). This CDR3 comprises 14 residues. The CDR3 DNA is TGTGCCAGCAGCTCCGGGACTAGCGGAGAGACCCAGTACTTC. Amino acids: CASSSGTSGETQYF.

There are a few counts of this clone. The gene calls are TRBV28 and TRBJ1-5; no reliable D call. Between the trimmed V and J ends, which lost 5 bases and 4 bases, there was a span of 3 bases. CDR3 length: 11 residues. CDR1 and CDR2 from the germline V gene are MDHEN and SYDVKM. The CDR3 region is CASSVNQPQHF. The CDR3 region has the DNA TGTGCCAGCAGTGTAAATCAGCCCCAGCATTTT.

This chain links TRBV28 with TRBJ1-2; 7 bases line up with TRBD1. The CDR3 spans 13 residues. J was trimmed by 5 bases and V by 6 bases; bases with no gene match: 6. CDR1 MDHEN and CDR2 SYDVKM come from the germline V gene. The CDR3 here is CASRPGTAYGYTF. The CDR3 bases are TGTGCCAGCAGACCCGGGACAGCTTATGGCTACACCTTC.

The CDR3 nucleotides are TGTGCCAGAGCAGGGGGCACCGGGGAGCTGTTTTTT. Encoded protein: CARAGGTGELFF. The chain combines TRBV6-5 with TRBJ2-2; 7 nucleotides line up with TRBD1. Germline CDR1 MNHEY, CDR2 SVGAGI. The junction had 2 bases not matched to a gene; V was cut back by 9 bases and J by 4 bases. CDR3 size: 12 residues.

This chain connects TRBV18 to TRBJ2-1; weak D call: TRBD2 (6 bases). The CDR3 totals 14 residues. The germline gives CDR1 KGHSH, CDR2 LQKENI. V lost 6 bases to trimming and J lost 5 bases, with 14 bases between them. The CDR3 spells CASSRETRDNEQFF. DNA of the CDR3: TGTGCCAGCTCTCGGGAGACTAGGGACAATGAGCAGTTCTTC.

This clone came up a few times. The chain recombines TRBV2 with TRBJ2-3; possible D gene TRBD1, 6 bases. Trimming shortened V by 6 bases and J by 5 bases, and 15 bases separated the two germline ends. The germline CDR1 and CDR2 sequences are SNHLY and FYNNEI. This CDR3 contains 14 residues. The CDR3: CASRAQGIGDTQYF. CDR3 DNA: TGTGCCAGCAGGGCCCAGGGGATCGGAGATACGCAGTATTTT. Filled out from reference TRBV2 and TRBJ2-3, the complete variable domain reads EPEVTQTPSHQVTQMGQEVILRCVPISNHLYFYWYRQILGQKVEFLVSFYNNEISEKSEIFDDQFSVERPDGSNFTLKIRSTKLEDSAMYFCASRAQGIGDTQYFGPGTRLTVL.

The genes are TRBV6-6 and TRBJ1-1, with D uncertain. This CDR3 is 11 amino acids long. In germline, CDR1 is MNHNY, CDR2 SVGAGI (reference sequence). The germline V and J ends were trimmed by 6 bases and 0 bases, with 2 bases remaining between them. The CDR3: CASRLNTEAFF. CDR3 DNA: TGTGCCAGCAGGTTGAACACTGAAGCTTTCTTT.

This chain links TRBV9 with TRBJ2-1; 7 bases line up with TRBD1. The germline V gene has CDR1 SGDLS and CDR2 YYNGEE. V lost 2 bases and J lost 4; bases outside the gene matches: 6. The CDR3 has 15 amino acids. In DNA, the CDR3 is TGTGCCAGCAGCGTCTCCGGGACAGAGTACAATGAGCAGTTCTTC. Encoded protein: CASSVSGTEYNEQFF.

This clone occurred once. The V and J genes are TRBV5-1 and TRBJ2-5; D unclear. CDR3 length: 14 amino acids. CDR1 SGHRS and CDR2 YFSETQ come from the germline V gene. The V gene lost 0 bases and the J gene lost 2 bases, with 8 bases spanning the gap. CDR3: CASSLGRVQETQYF. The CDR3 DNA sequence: TGCGCCAGCAGCTTGGGTCGGGTTCAAGAGACCCAGTACTTC.

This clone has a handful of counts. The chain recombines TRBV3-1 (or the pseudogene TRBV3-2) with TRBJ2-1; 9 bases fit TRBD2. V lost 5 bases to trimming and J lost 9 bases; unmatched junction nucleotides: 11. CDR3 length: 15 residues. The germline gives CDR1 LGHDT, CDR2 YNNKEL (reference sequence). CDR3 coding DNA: TGTGCCAGCAGCTATCTAGCGGGGTCCGAGGGTGAGCAGTTCTTC. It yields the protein CASSYLAGSEGEQFF.

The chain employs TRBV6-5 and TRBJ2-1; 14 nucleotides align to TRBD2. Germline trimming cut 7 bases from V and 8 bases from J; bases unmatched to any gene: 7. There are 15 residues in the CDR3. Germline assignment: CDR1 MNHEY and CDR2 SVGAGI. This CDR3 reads CASTRLAGGPDEQFF. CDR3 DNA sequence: TGTGCCAGCACCAGACTAGCGGGGGGGCCGGATGAGCAGTTCTTC.

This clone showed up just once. CDR3 nucleotide sequence: TGTGCCAGCAGCCAAGACGATTTGGTCGCGAACACTGAAGCTTTCTTT. Its translation: CASSQDDLVANTEAFF. The rearrangement joins TRBV3-1 (or the pseudogene TRBV3-2) to TRBJ1-1; D is ambiguous. The V gene lost 0 bases and the J gene lost 1 base, with 12 bases spanning the gap. Germline values: CDR1 LGHDT, CDR2 YNNKEL (reference sequence). This CDR3 spans 16 amino acids.

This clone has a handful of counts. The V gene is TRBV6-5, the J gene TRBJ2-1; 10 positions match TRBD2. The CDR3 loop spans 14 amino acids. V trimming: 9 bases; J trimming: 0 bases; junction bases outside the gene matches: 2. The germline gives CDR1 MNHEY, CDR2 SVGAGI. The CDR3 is CASIAGGSYNEQFF. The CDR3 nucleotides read TGTGCCAGTATAGCGGGGGGCTCCTACAATGAGCAGTTCTTC.